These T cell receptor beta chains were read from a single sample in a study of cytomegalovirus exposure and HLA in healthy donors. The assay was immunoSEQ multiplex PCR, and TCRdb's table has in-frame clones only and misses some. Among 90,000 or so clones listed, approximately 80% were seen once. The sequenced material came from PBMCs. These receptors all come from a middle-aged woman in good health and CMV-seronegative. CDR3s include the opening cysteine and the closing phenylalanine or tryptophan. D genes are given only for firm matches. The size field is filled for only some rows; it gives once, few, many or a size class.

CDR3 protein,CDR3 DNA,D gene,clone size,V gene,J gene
CASSFATGGGNTEAFF,TGTGCCAGCAGTTTCGCTACCGGGGGAGGGAACACTGAAGCTTTCTTT,NA,NA,TRBV27,TRBJ1-1
CASSVGTSPYEQYF,TGTGCCAGCAGCGTCGGGACTAGTCCCTACGAGCAGTACTTC,TRBD2,once,TRBV9,TRBJ2-7
CSVEKPETSGRPYNEQFF,TGCAGCGTTGAAAAGCCCGAGACTAGCGGGAGACCCTACAATGAGCAGTTCTTC,TRBD2,NA,TRBV29-1,TRBJ2-1
CSVSPTGQMNTEAFF,TGCAGCGTTTCCCCGACAGGGCAGATGAACACTGAAGCTTTCTTT,TRBD1,NA,TRBV29-1,TRBJ1-1
CASSFGQGAGYGYTF,TGTGCCAGCAGTTTTGGACAGGGGGCGGGCTATGGCTACACCTTC,TRBD1,once,TRBV27,TRBJ1-2
CASRGGGTGNTGELFF,TGTGCCAGTAGAGGAGGTGGGACAGGGAACACCGGGGAGCTGTTTTTT,TRBD1,NA,TRBV19,TRBJ2-2
CASSLGEGLAVNTGELFF,TGTGCCAGCAGCTTAGGGGAAGGACTAGCGGTTAACACCGGGGAGCTGTTTTTT,TRBD2,NA,TRBV11-1,TRBJ2-2
CASSFPDSVTDTQYF,TGTGCCAGCAGCTTCCCGGACAGTGTCACAGATACGCAGTATTTT,NA,once,TRBV5-6,TRBJ2-3
CASSFTRAGQYF,TGTGCCAGCAGTTTTACCAGGGCAGGGCAGTACTTC,NA,NA,TRBV6-1,TRBJ2-7
CASTRPDRGETQYF,TGCGCCAGCACGCGACCAGACAGGGGAGAGACCCAGTACTTC,TRBD1,NA,TRBV5-1,TRBJ2-5
CSVEPGSRGWGEAFF,TGCAGCGTTGAACCCGGCTCCAGGGGTTGGGGTGAAGCTTTCTTT,NA,NA,TRBV29-1,TRBJ1-1
CASTPGGTEAFF,TGTGCCAGCACCCCGGGGGGTACTGAAGCTTTCTTT,NA,few,TRBV7-9,TRBJ1-1
CASSRTGDYEQYF,TGCGCCAGCAGCAGGACAGGGGACTACGAGCAGTACTTC,TRBD1,NA,TRBV5-1,TRBJ2-7
CASSLAGPEQFF,TGCGCCAGCAGCTTGGCTGGCCCTGAGCAGTTCTTC,NA,NA,TRBV5-1,TRBJ2-1
CASSLWQGLTNEKLFF,TGTGCCAGCAGTTTATGGCAGGGGTTAACTAATGAAAAACTGTTTTTT,NA,NA,TRBV28,TRBJ1-4
CASSSDRGAFF,TGTGCCAGCAGTTCGGACAGGGGAGCTTTCTTT,TRBD1,few,TRBV28,TRBJ1-1
CASSEFFLRGTEAFF,TGTGCCAGCAGTGAATTTTTCTTAAGGGGCACTGAAGCTTTCTTT,NA,NA,TRBV2,TRBJ1-1
CASSLAAGGDTQYF,TGTGCCAGTAGTCTAGCGGCCGGGGGGGATACGCAGTATTTT,TRBD2,few,TRBV19,TRBJ2-3
CASSLGTGLNEQYF,TGCGCCAGCAGCTTGGGGACAGGACTTAACGAGCAGTACTTC,TRBD1,NA,TRBV5-1,TRBJ2-7
CASSADRGNGYTF,TGTGCCAGCAGTGCGGACAGGGGGAATGGCTACACCTTC,TRBD1,NA,TRBV27,TRBJ1-2
CASSQDSLAGGNEQFF,TGTGCCAGCAGCCAAGATAGCCTAGCGGGAGGCAATGAGCAGTTCTTC,TRBD2,NA,TRBV4-2,TRBJ2-1
CASSYSAGAHNQPQHF,TGTGCCAGCAGTTACTCCGCGGGGGCCCACAATCAGCCCCAGCATTTT,NA,once,TRBV6-5,TRBJ1-5
CASRLYRAGGELFF,TGTGCCAGCAGGCTTTACAGGGCTGGCGGGGAGCTGTTTTTT,NA,NA,TRBV6-5,TRBJ2-2
CAISEEGTGELFF,TGTGCCATCAGTGAGGAGGGAACCGGGGAGCTGTTTTTT,NA,NA,TRBV10-3,TRBJ2-2
CASSASWEGYNEQFF,TGTGCCAGCAGTGCGTCTTGGGAGGGCTACAATGAGCAGTTCTTC,TRBD2,once,TRBV6-4,TRBJ2-1
CASSLGGQGEKLFF,TGTGCCAGCAGCTTAGGGGGACAAGGGGAAAAACTGTTTTTT,NA,NA,TRBV11-2,TRBJ1-4
CASSVGQGYNEQFF,TGTGCCAGCAGCGTCGGACAGGGGTACAATGAGCAGTTCTTC,TRBD1,NA,TRBV9,TRBJ2-1
CASSGGTNQPQHF,TGTGCCAGCTCTGGGGGGACCAATCAGCCCCAGCATTTT,NA,once,TRBV27,TRBJ1-5
CASSWGLAGAADTQYF,TGTGCCAGCAGCTGGGGACTAGCGGGAGCTGCAGATACGCAGTATTTT,TRBD2,NA,TRBV5-4,TRBJ2-3
CASRKQETAYEQYF,TGCGCCAGCAGAAAACAGGAAACCGCCTACGAGCAGTACTTC,NA,once,TRBV4-1,TRBJ2-7
CASSPGSGRSYEQYF,TGCGCCAGCAGCCCCGGGTCAGGGCGTTCCTACGAGCAGTACTTC,NA,NA,TRBV5-1,TRBJ2-7
CASSATSGRKNEQFF,TGTGCCAGCAGTGCGACTAGCGGGAGAAAGAATGAGCAGTTCTTC,TRBD2,once,TRBV28,TRBJ2-1
CASSLAGGPVNEQFF,TGTGCCAGCAGTTTAGCGGGAGGGCCGGTAAATGAGCAGTTCTTC,TRBD2,NA,TRBV28,TRBJ2-1
CASSRQGAKERAIYF,TGTGCCAGCAGTCGACAGGGGGCAAAAGAAAGGGCCATATATTTT,TRBD1,NA,TRBV6-6,TRBJ1-3
CASSLKAPGHQPIQETQYF,TGTGCCAGCAGCTTAAAAGCCCCGGGACATCAACCTATCCAAGAGACCCAGTACTTC,NA,NA,TRBV7-2,TRBJ2-5
CASSLQGARGNTIYF,TGCGCCAGCAGCTTACAGGGGGCGCGAGGAAACACCATATATTTT,TRBD1,NA,TRBV4-1,TRBJ1-3
CASSLNGVGTDTQYF,TGCGCCAGCAGCTTGAACGGGGTAGGCACAGATACGCAGTATTTT,NA,NA,TRBV5-1,TRBJ2-3
CASSLVPGLAGQETQYF,TGCGCCAGCAGCTTGGTCCCGGGACTAGCGGGCCAAGAGACCCAGTACTTC,TRBD2,NA,TRBV5-1,TRBJ2-5
CASSEAHSRGQYF,TGTGCCAGCAGTGAAGCGCACTCCCGGGGGCAGTACTTC,NA,once,TRBV6-1,TRBJ2-7
CASGTGVKLFF,TGTGCCAGCGGGACAGGTGTAAAACTGTTTTTT,TRBD1,NA,TRBV11-2,TRBJ1-4
CATSREGQFFSGNTIYF,TGTGCCACCAGCAGAGAAGGACAGTTTTTCTCTGGAAACACCATATATTTT,NA,NA,TRBV15,TRBJ1-3
CASAKGGRNQPQHF,TGTGCCAGCGCGAAGGGAGGCCGCAATCAGCCCCAGCATTTT,NA,NA,TRBV28,TRBJ1-5
CASSLFGQGGTEAFF,TGTGCCAGCAGCCTATTCGGACAGGGAGGCACTGAAGCTTTCTTT,TRBD1,NA,TRBV5-6,TRBJ1-1
CASSLRRTGNTIYF,TGTGCCAGCAGTTTGAGGAGGACTGGAAACACCATATATTTT,NA,NA,TRBV27,TRBJ1-3
CASSTQTGARTEAFF,TGTGCCAGCTCAACCCAGACAGGGGCTCGCACTGAAGCTTTCTTT,TRBD1,once,TRBV18,TRBJ1-1
CASNVPSSYNEQFF,TGTGCCAGCAACGTTCCCAGCTCCTACAATGAGCAGTTCTTC,NA,NA,TRBV28,TRBJ2-1
CATSIGLSLSYNEQFF,TGTGCCACCAGCATCGGACTATCCCTCTCCTACAATGAGCAGTTCTTC,NA,NA,TRBV15,TRBJ2-1
CASSLFTSGRTDTQYF,TGCGCCAGCAGCTTGTTCACTAGCGGCCGCACAGATACGCAGTATTTT,TRBD2,NA,TRBV5-1,TRBJ2-3
CASRSWGQPPYNEQFF,TGTGCCAGCCGATCCTGGGGACAGCCCCCCTACAATGAGCAGTTCTTC,TRBD1,NA,TRBV27,TRBJ2-1
CASSRPSGRADNEQYF,TGTGCCAGCAGCCGTCCTAGCGGGAGGGCTGACAACGAGCAGTACTTC,TRBD2,NA,TRBV28,TRBJ2-7
CASSLVYVQEQYF,TGTGCCAGCAGCTTAGTGTACGTACAGGAGCAGTACTTC,NA,NA,TRBV11-2,TRBJ2-7
CASSIRGQYNEKLFF,TGTGCCAGTAGTATACGGGGACAGTATAATGAAAAACTGTTTTTT,TRBD1,NA,TRBV19,TRBJ1-4